A selection of T cell receptor beta chains follows, all from one sample in a study of blood T cells in healthy people across ages. TCRdb used MiXCR to reprocess the 5' RACE reads, holding one entry per CDR3 protein. The repertoire holds approximately 1.5 million distinct CDR3 sequences, with around 40% as singletons. Sequencing was carried out using blood. The receptors were gathered from a woman aged 18-35 years in good health. Both conserved end residues are part of each CDR3. A D gene is named only where the DNA matches it firmly. The size field is filled for only some rows; it gives once, few, many or a size class.

size | J | D | V | DNA | CDR3
NA | TRBJ1-1 | TRBD1 | TRBV6-6 | TGTGCCAGCAGAGACAGGGGGCTTACTGAAGCTTTCTTT | CASRDRGLTEAFF
few | TRBJ1-2 | NA | TRBV29-1 | TGCAGCGTCTCCACAGGGTTTACTAACTATGGCTACACCTTC | CSVSTGFTNYGYTF
NA | TRBJ1-5 | NA | TRBV13 | TGTGCCAGCAGCTCAGGGAATTTCGGCAATCAGCCCCAGCATTTT | CASSSGNFGNQPQHF
NA | TRBJ2-7 | TRBD2 | TRBV6-2/TRBV6-3 | TGTGCCAGCAGTTTTAATCGGGAGGCCTCCTACAATGAGCAGTACTTC | CASSFNREASYNEQYF
few | TRBJ2-1 | NA | TRBV18 | TGTGCCAGCTGGGCGCCCGCGACTACTACCTACAATGAGCAGTTCTTC | CASWAPATTTYNEQFF
few | TRBJ1-2 | TRBD1 | TRBV7-9 | TGTGCCAGCAGAGAACAGGGGTCCCGTTATGGCTACACCTTC | CASREQGSRYGYTF
NA | TRBJ2-7 | NA | TRBV7-9 | TGTGCCCGCTCAGACAGACTCTACGAGCAGTACTTC | CARSDRLYEQYF
few | TRBJ2-5 | NA | TRBV4-1 | TGCGCCAGCAGCCGCCGGTTAGCGACTCAAGAGACCCAGTACTTC | CASSRRLATQETQYF
few | TRBJ2-1 | TRBD2 | TRBV20-1 | TGCAGTGCTATGGGACTAGCGCGTGACAATGAGCAGTTCTTC | CSAMGLARDNEQFF
NA | TRBJ2-7 | NA | TRBV14 | TGTGCCAGCAGCCGAGATCTTCACAGGGACTACGAGCAGTACTTC | CASSRDLHRDYEQYF
few | TRBJ2-5 | NA | TRBV12-3/TRBV12-4 | TGTGCCAGCAGCAGGCCCGTCGTGTGGGAGCAGTACTTC | CASSRPVVWEQYF
NA | TRBJ1-3 | NA | TRBV20-1 | TGCAGTGCCTCTTCAATTACAGGCGGAGGAAACACCATATATTTT | CSASSITGGGNTIYF
NA | TRBJ2-5 | NA | TRBV7-2 | TGTGCCAGCAGCCTCGTCGGTCAGGGGCGGGGGGAGACCCAGTACTTC | CASSLVGQGRGETQYF
few | TRBJ2-2 | TRBD2 | TRBV12-3/TRBV12-4 | TGTGCCAGTTCGGACCCCCAGCGGGAAATCGGGGAGCTGTTTTTT | CASSDPQREIGELFF
NA | TRBJ2-1 | NA | TRBV29-1 | TGCAGCGTTGAAGATGAACGTTACGATGAGCAGTTCTTC | CSVEDERYDEQFF
NA | TRBJ1-5 | NA | TRBV20-1 | TGCAGTGCTAGAGATCCGACTTCAAATCAGCCCCAGCATTTT | CSARDPTSNQPQHF
few | TRBJ1-6 | NA | TRBV20-1 | TGCAGTGCCCCGGAGTGGGACGGGAATTCACCCCTCCACTTT | CSAPEWDGNSPLHF
once | TRBJ2-7 | NA | TRBV6-2/TRBV6-3 | TGTGCCAGCAGTGACGACGGTCCCTACGAGCAGTACTTC | CASSDDGPYEQYF
few | TRBJ1-6 | TRBD1 | TRBV6-5 | TGTGCCAGCAGTTACCGGGACAGGGATAATTCACCCCTCCACTTT | CASSYRDRDNSPLHF
few | TRBJ2-7 | NA | TRBV6-5 | TGTGCCAGCAGCTCTAGGAGGAGCTCCTACGAGCAGTACTTC | CASSSRRSSYEQYF
NA | TRBJ2-3 | NA | TRBV10-3 | TGTGCCATCAGTGGTGGTATGTCGGATACGCAGTATTTT | CAISGGMSDTQYF
once | TRBJ1-2 | NA | TRBV5-7 | TGTGCCAGTAGCGATAATGGACCAAACTATGGCTACACCTTC | CASSDNGPNYGYTF